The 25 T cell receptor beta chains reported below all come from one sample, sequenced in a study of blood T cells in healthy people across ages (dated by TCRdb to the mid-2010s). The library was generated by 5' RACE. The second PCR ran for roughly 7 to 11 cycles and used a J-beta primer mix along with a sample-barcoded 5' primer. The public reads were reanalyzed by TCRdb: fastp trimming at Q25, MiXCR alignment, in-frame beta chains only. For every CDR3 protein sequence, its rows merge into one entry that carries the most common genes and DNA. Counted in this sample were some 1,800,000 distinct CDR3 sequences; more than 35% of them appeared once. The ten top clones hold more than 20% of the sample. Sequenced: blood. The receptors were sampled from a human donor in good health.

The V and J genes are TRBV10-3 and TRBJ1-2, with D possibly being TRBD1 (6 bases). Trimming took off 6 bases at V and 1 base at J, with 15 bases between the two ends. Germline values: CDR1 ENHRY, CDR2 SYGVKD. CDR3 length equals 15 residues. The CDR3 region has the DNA TGTGCCATCAGGAACATTAGGACAGATAACTATGGCTACACCTTC. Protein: CAIRNIRTDNYGYTF.

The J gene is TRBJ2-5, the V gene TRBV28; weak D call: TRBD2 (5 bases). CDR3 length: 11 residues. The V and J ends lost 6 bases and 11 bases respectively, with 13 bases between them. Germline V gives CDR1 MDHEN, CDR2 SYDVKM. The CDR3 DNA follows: TGTGCCAGCAGGGCCAACGGGGAGCAGTACTTC. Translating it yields CASRANGEQYF.

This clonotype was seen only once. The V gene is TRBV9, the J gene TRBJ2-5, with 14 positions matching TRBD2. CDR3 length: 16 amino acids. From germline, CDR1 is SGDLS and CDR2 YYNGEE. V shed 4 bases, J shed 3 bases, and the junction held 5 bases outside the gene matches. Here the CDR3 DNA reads TGTGCCAGCAGCACCGGACTAGCGGGGGGTAAAGAGACCCAGTACTTC. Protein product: CASSTGLAGGKETQYF.

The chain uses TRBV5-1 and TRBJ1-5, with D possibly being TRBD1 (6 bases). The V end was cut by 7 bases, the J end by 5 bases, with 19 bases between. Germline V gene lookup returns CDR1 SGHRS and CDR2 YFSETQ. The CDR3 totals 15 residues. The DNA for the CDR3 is TGCGCCAGCGCACCGGACAGCCCTGGGGATCAGCCCCAGCATTTT. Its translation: CASAPDSPGDQPQHF.

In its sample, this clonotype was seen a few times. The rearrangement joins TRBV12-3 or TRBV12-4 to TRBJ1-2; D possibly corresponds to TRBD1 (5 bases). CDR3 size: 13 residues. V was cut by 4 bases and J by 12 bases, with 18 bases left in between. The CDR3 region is CASSWGNGYGDTF. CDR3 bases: TGTGCCAGCAGTTGGGGGAATGGCTACGGGGACACCTTC.

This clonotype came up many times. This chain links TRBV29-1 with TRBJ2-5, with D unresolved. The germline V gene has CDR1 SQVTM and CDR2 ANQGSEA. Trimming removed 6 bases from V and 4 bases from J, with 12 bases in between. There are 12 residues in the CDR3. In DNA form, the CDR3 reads TGCAGCGTCGTAAGATCAGGAGAGACCCAGTACTTC. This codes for CSVVRSGETQYF.

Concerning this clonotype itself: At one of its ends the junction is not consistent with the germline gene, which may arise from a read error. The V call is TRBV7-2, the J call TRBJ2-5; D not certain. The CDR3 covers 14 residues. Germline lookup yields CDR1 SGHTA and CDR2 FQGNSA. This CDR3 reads CASSLERFQEIQYF. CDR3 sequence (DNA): TGTGCCAGCAGCCTAGAGCGATTCCAAGAGATCCAGTACTTC. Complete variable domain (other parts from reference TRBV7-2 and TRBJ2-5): GAGVSQSPSNKVTEKGKDVELRCDPISGHTALYWYRQSLGQGLEFLIYFQGNSAPDKSGLPSDRFSAERTGGSVSTLTIQRTQQEDSAVYLCASSLERFQEIQYFGPGTRLLVL.

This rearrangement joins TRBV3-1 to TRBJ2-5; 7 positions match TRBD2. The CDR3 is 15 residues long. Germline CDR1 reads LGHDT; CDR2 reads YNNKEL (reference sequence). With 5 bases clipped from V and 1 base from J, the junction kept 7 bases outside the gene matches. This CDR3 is CASSTSGGIQETQYF. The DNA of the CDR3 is TGTGCCAGCAGCACTTCCGGGGGGATCCAAGAGACCCAGTACTTC.

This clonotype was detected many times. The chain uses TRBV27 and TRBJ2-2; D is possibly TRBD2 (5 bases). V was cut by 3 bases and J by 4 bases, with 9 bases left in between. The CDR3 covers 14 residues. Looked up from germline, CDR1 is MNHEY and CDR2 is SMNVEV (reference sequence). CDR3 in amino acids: CASSLVASTGELFF. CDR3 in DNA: TGTGCCAGCAGTTTGGTAGCGAGCACCGGGGAGCTGTTTTTT.

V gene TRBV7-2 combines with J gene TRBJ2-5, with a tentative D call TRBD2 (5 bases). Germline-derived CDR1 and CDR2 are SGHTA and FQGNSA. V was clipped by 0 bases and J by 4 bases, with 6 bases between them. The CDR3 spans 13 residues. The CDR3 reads CASSLASAETQYF. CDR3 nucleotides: TGTGCCAGCAGCTTAGCTAGCGCAGAGACCCAGTACTTC.

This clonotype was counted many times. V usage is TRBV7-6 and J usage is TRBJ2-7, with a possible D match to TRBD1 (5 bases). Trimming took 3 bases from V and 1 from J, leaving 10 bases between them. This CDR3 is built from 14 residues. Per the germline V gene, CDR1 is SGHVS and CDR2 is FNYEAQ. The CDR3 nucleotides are TGTGCCAGCAGCTTTGGGGCAGGTTCCTACGAGCAGTACTTC. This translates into CASSFGAGSYEQYF. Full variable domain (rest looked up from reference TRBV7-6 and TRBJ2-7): GAGVSQSPRYKVTKRGQDVALRCDPISGHVSLYWYRQALGQGPEFLTYFNYEAQQDKSGLPNDRFSAERPEGSISTLTIQRTEQRDSAMYRCASSFGAGSYEQYFGPGTRLTVT.

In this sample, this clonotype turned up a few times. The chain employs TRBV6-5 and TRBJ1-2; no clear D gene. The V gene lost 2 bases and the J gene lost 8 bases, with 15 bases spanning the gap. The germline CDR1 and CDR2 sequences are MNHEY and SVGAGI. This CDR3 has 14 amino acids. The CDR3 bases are TGTGCCAGCAGTTACCCCGGTTTGGGCGGAGGCTACACCTTC. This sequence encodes CASSYPGLGGGYTF.

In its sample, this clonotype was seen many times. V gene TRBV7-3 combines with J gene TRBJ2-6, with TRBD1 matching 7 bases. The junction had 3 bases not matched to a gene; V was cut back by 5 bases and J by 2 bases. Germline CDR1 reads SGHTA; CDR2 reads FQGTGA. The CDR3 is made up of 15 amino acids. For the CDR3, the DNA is TGTGCCAGCAGCCAGCAGGGGGCTGGGGCCAACGTCCTGACTTTC. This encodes CASSQQGAGANVLTF.

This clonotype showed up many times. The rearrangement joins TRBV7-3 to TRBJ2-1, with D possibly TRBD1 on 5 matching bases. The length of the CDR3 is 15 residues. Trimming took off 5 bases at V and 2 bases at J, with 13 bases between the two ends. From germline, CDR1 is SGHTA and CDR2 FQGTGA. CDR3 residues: CASSISDSTYNEQFF. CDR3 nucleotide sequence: TGTGCCAGCAGCATCTCTGACAGTACCTACAATGAGCAGTTCTTC.

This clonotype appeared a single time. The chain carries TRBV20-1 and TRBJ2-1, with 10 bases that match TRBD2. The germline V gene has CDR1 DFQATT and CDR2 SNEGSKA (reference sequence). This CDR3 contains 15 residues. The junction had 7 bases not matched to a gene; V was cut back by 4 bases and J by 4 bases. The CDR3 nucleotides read TGCAGTGCTAAGGCCGGACTAGCGGTTTACAATGAGCAGTTCTTC. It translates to CSAKAGLAVYNEQFF.

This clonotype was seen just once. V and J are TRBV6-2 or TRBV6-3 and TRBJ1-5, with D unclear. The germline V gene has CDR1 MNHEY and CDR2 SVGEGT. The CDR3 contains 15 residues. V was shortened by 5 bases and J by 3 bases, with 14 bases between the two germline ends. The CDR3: CASSLGRSYNQPQHF. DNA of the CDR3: TGTGCCAGCAGTCTCGGAAGGTCGTACAATCAGCCCCAGCATTTT.

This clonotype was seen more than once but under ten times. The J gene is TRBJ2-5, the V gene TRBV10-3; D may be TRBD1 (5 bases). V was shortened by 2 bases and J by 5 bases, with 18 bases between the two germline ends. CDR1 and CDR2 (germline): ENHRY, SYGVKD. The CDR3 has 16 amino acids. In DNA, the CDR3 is TGTGCCATCAGTGAGGACAGTACACAACCGGTGGAGACCCAGTACTTC. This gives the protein CAISEDSTQPVETQYF.

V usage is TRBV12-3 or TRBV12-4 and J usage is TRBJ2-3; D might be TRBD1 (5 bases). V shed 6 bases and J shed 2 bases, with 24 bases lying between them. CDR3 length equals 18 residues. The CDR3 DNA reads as TGTGCCAGCAGGCCGCGAGGCCCAGGGCCATTTTACACAGATACGCAGTATTTT. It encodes CASRPRGPGPFYTDTQYF.

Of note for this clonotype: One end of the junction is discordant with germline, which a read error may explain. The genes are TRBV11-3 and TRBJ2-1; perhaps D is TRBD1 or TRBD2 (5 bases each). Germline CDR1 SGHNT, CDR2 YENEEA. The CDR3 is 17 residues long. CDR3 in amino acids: CASSPGLPGSQRNEQVF. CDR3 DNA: TGTGCCAGCAGCCCAGGGCTGCCGGGGAGTCAACGTAATGAGCAGGTCTTC. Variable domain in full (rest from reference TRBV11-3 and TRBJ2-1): EAGVVQSPRYKIIEKKQPVAFWCNPISGHNTLYWYLQNLGQGPELLIRYENEEAVDDSQLPKDRFSAERLKGVDSTLKIQPAELGDSAVYLCASSPGLPGSQRNEQVFGPGTRLTVL.

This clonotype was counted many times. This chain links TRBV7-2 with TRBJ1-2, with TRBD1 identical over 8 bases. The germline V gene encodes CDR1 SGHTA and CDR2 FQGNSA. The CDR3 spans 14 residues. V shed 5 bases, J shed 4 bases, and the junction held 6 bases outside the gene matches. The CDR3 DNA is TGTGCCAGCAGCCCCGGGACAGGACCCTATGGCTACACCTTC. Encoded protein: CASSPGTGPYGYTF.

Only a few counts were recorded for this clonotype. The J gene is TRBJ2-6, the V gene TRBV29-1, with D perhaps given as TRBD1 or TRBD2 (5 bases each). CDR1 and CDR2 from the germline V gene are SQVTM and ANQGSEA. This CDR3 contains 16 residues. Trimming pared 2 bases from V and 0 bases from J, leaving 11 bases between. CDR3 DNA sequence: TGCAGCGTTGAAATGTGGGACGTCTCTGGGGCCAACGTCCTGACTTTC. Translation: CSVEMWDVSGANVLTF.

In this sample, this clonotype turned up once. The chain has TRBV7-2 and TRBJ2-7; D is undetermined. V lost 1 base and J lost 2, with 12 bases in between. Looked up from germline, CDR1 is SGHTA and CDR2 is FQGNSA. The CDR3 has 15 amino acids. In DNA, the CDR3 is TGTGCCAGCAGCTTAGTGTTGGTGGGGACCTACGAGCAGTACTTC. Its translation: CASSLVLVGTYEQYF.

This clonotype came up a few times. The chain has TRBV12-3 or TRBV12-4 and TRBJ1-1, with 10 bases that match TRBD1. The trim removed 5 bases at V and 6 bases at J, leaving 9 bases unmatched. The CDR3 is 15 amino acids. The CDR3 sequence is CASSPGTGDYAEAFF. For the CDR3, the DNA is TGTGCCAGCAGTCCCGGGACAGGGGATTATGCTGAAGCTTTCTTT.

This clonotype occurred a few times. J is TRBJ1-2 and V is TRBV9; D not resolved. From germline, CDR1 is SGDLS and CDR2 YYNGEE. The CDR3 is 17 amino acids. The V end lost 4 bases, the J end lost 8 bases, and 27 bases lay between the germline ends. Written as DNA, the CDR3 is TGTGCCAGCAGCCCTCCTAATAGTCGGTGGGAGAAAAAAGGCTACACCTTC. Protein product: CASSPPNSRWEKKGYTF.

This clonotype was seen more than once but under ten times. The CDR3 coding sequence is TGTGCCAGCAGCCGCCGTGGGGGTGTCCAAGAGACCCAGTACTTC. This codes for CASSRRGGVQETQYF. The rearrangement links TRBV7-3 to TRBJ2-5; the D call may be TRBD1 or TRBD2 (5 bases each). The germline V gene has CDR1 SGHTA and CDR2 FQGTGA. The V and J ends lost 5 bases and 1 base respectively, with 14 bases between them. CDR3 length: 15 residues. The variable domain in full, with the rest retrieved from reference TRBV7-3 and TRBJ2-5, is GAGVSQTPSNKVTEKGKYVELRCDPISGHTALYWYRQSLGQGPEFLIYFQGTGAADDSGLPNDRFFAVRPEGSVSTLKIQRTERGDSAVYLCASSRRGGVQETQYFGPGTRLLVL.